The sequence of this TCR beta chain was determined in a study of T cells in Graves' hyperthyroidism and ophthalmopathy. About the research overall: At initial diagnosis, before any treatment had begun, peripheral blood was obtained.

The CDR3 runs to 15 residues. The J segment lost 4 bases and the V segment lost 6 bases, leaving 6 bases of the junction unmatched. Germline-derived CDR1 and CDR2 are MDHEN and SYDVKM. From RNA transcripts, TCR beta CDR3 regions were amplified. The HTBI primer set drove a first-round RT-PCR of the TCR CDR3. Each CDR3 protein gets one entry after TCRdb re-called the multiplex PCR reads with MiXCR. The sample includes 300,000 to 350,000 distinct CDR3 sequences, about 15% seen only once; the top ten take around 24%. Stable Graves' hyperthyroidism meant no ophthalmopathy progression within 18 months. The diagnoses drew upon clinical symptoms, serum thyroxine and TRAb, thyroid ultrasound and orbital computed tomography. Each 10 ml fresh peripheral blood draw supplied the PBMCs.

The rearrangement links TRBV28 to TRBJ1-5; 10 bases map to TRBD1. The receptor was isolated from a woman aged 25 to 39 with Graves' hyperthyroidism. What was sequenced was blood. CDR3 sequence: CASRGTGAPNQPQHF. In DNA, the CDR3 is TGTGCCAGCAGAGGGACAGGGGCCCCAAATCAGCCCCAGCATTTT.